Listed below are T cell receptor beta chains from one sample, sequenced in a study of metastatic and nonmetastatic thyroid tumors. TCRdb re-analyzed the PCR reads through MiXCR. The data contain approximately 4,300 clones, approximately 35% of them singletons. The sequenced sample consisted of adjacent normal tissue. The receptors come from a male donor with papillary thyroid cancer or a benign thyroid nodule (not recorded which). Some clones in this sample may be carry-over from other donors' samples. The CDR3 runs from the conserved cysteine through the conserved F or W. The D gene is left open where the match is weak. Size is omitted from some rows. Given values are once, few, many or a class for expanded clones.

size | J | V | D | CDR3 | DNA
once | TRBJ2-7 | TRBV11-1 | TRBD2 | CASSLDAGLAGGEQYF | TGTGCCAGCAGCTTAGACGCTGGACTAGCAGGAGGCGAGCAGTACTTC
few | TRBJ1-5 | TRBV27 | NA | CASSLGGYQPQHF | TGTGCCAGCAGTTTAGGGGGTTATCAGCCCCAGCATTTT
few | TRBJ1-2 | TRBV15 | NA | CATSRGWGVRLTF | TGTGCCACCAGCAGAGGATGGGGGGTGCGGCTCACCTTC
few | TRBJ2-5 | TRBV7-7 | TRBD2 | CASSFELAETQYF | TGTGCTAGCAGCTTCGAACTAGCGGAAACCCAGTACTTC
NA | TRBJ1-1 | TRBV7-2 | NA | CTSSHGRGNTEAFF | TGTACCAGCAGCCACGGGCGGGGAAACACTGAAGCTTTCTTT
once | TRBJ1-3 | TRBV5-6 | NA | CASSLGLSGNTIYF | TGTGCCAGCAGCTTGGGGCTCTCTGGAAACACCATATATTTT
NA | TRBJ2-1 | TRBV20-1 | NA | CSARDDFGASLYNEQFF | TGCAGTGCTAGAGATGATTTTGGCGCTAGCCTCTACAATGAGCAGTTCTTC
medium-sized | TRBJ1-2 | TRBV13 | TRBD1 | CASSRGETGQGSVYGYTF | TGTGCCAGCAGCCGGGGAGAGACCGGACAGGGGAGTGTCTATGGCTACACCTTC
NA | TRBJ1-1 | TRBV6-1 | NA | CASLQGGDTEAFF | TGTGCCAGTTTACAGGGAGGAGATACTGAAGCTTTCTTT
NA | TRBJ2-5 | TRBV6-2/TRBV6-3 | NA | CATSASYGGPAETQYF | TGTGCCACTTCGGCCTCTTACGGGGGTCCCGCGGAGACCCAGTACTTC
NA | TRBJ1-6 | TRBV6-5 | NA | CASSYPSPLHF | TGTGCCAGCAGTTATCCATCACCCCTCCACTTT
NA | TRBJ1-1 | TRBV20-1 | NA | CSAREGSGWGTEAFF | TGCAGTGCTAGAGAAGGGTCCGGGTGGGGGACTGAAGCTTTCTTT
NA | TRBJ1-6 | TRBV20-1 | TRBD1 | CSALIQGARASPLHF | TGCAGTGCTTTAATACAGGGGGCGCGGGCTTCACCCCTCCACTTT
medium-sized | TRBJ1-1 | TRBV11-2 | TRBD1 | CASSRRQGITEAFF | TGTGCCAGCAGCCGGAGACAGGGGATCACTGAAGCTTTCTTT
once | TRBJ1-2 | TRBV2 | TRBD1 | CASREVDRKLLGYTF | TGTGCCAGCCGTGAAGTGGACAGGAAACTCTTAGGGTACACCTTC
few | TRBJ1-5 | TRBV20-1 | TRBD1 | CSAVRQGELNQPQHF | TGCAGTGCGGTTAGACAGGGAGAATTGAATCAGCCCCAGCATTTT
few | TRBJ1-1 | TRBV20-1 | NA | CSASRVDGNTEAFF | TGCAGTGCTAGCAGGGTAGATGGCAACACTGAAGCTTTCTTT
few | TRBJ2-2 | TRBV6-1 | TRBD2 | CASTGLAGDIGELFF | TGTGCCAGCACCGGACTAGCGGGGGACATCGGGGAGCTGTTTTTT
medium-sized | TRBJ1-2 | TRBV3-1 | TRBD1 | CASSQAPGTGDGYTF | TGTGCCAGCAGCCAAGCTCCCGGGACAGGGGATGGCTACACCTTC
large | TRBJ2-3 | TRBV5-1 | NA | CASSVPIGEGADTQYF | TGCGCCAGCAGCGTCCCCATAGGGGAAGGAGCAGATACGCAGTATTTT
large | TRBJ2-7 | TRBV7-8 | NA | CASSLAVGGYEQYF | TGTGCCAGCAGCTTAGCGGTCGGTGGGTACGAGCAGTACTTC
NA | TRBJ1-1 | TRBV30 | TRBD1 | CAWRRDSLMNTEAFF | TGTGCCTGGAGGCGGGACAGCCTTATGAACACTGAAGCTTTCTTT
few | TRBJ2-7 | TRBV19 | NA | CASKMRAHEQYF | TGTGCCAGTAAAATGAGGGCCCACGAGCAGTACTTC
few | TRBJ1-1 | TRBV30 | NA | CAWNRGAGAEAFF | TGTGCCTGGAATAGAGGGGCTGGAGCTGAAGCTTTCTTT
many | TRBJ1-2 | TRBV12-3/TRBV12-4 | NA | CASSLNNYGYTF | TGTGCCAGCAGTTTGAATAACTATGGCTACACCTTC
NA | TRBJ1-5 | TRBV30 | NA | CAWRQYSNQPQHF | TGTGCCTGGAGACAATATAGCAATCAGCCCCAGCATTTT
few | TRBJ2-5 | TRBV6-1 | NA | CASTLSSGLLGAETQYF | TGTGCCAGCACATTGAGTTCGGGCCTTTTAGGGGCAGAGACCCAGTACTTC
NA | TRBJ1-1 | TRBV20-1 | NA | CSASVRAPHTEAFF | TGCAGTGCTAGTGTCAGGGCCCCCCATACTGAAGCTTTCTTT
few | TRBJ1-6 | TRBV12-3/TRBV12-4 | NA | CASSPGRNDSPLHF | TGTGCCAGCAGCCCCGGGAGAAACGACTCACCCCTCCACTTT
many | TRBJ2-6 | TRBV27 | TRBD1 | CASSLSQTGPLSGANVLTF | TGTGCCAGCAGTTTATCCCAGACAGGGCCTTTGTCTGGGGCCAACGTCCTGACTTTC
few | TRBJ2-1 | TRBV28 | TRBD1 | CASLGDSRSYNEQFF | TGTGCCAGCCTAGGGGACAGCCGCTCCTACAATGAGCAGTTCTTC
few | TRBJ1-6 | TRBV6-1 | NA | CASRPRYNSPLHF | TGTGCCAGCAGGCCGCGCTATAATTCACCCCTCCACTTT
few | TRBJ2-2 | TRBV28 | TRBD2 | CASSFPGLAGGGSGELFF | TGTGCCAGCAGTTTTCCGGGACTAGCTGGAGGTGGGTCCGGGGAGCTGTTTTTT
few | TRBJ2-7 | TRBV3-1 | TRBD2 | CASSRLAGGYEQYF | TGTGCCAGCAGCAGACTAGCGGGGGGCTACGAGCAGTACTTC
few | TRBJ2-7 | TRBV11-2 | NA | CASSLRRGAGYEQYF | TGTGCCAGCAGCTTGAGGAGAGGAGCGGGTTACGAGCAGTACTTC
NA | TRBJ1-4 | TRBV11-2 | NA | CASSKQVQVREKLFF | TGTGCCAGCAGCAAACAGGTTCAGGTTCGCGAAAAACTGTTTTTT
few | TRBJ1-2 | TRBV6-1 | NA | CASSEADRNYGYTF | TGTGCCAGCAGTGAAGCTGACAGGAACTATGGCTACACCTTC
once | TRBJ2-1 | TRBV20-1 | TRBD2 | CSAPLAGLYEQFF | TGCAGTGCTCCCCTAGCGGGACTCTATGAGCAGTTCTTC
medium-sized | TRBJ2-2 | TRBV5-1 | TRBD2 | CASSSLISRPGGRDTGELFF | TGCGCCAGCAGCTCGCTTATCTCCCGACCCGGCGGGAGGGACACCGGGGAGCTGTTTTTT
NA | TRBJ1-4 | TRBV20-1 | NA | CSANPLTGNGGEKLFF | TGCAGTGCTAATCCTTTAACAGGGAACGGAGGTGAAAAACTGTTTTTT
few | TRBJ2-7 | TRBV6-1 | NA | CASKQGEVYEQYF | TGTGCCAGCAAGCAGGGGGAGGTCTACGAGCAGTACTTC
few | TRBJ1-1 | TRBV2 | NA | CASRQDSAGAFF | TGTGCCAGCAGACAGGACAGTGCAGGAGCTTTCTTT
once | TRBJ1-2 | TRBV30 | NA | CAWRDQGYGYTF | TGTGCCTGGAGGGATCAGGGTTATGGCTACACCTTC
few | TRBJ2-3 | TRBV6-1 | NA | CASSPVGGSADTQYF | TGTGCCAGCAGTCCGGTTGGTGGTAGCGCAGATACGCAGTATTTT
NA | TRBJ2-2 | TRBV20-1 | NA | CSARAGGRDIGELFF | TGCAGTGCTAGAGCCGGGGGCAGGGACATCGGGGAGCTGTTTTTT
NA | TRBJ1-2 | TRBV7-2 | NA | CASILRVQYGYTF | TGTGCCAGCATCTTACGGGTTCAGTATGGCTACACCTTC
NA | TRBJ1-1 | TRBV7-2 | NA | CASSHGRGNTEAFF | TGTGCCAGCAGCCACGGGCGGGGAAACACTGAAGCTTTCTTT
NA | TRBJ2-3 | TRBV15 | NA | CATSRESGPIGGLGTQYF | TGTGCCACCAGCAGAGAATCCGGTCCAATAGGCGGTCTTGGTACGCAGTATTTT
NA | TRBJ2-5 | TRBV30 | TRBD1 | CAWGSNTGDETLYF | TGTGCCTGGGGTTCAAACACAGGGGACGAGACCCTGTACTTC
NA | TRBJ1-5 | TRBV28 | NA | CAGSLTVYKSNQPQHF | TGTGCCGGCAGTTTAACAGTCTACAAAAGCAATCAGCCCCAGCATTTT
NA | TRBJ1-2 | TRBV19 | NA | CASSIIGQRGYGYTF | TGTGCCAGTAGTATAATTGGACAGAGGGGCTATGGCTACACCTTC
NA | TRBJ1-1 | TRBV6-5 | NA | CASSYVKNTEAFF | TGTGCCAGCAGTTACGTGAAGAACACTGAAGCTTTCTTT
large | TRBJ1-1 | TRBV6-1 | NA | CASPPRDEGEAFF | TGTGCCAGTCCCCCCCGGGACGAAGGTGAAGCTTTCTTT
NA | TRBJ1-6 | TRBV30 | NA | CAWSPPDRSSPLHF | TGTGCCTGGAGTCCCCCGGACCGGAGTTCACCCCTCCACTTT
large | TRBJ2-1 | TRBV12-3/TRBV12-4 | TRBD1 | CASSLVGTGEQFF | TGTGCCAGCAGTTTAGTGGGGACAGGCGAGCAGTTCTTC
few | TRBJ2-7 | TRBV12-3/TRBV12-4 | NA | CASSSEGGLGQYF | TGTGCCAGCAGCTCCGAGGGAGGATTGGGGCAGTACTTC
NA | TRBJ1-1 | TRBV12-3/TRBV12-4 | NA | CASSQGIEAFF | TGTGCCAGCAGCCAGGGAATTGAAGCTTTCTTT
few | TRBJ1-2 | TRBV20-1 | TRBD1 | CSASLFGTGSYGYTF | TGCAGTGCTAGCTTATTCGGGACAGGATCCTATGGCTACACCTTC